This TCR beta chain was captured by sequencing in a study of control samples from healthy donors and cancer patients. V was pared by 0 bases and J by 5 bases, with 8 bases of the junction left unmatched. This CDR3 is built from 16 residues. Looked up from germline, CDR1 is SGDLS and CDR2 is YYNGEE. Produced via immunoSEQ multiplex PCR; TCRdb's table is partial and in-frame only. The sample holds 65,000 to 70,000 clones; 84% are singletons and the top ten take 2.9%. This TCR derives from a woman in her forties or fifties with lung cancer. The rearrangement joins TRBV9 to TRBJ1-1, with TRBD1 matching 9 bases. The sequencing sample was made of PBMCs. Here the CDR3 DNA reads TGTGCCAGCAGCGTAGGTTGGAAGACAGGGGGAACTGAAGCTTTCTTT. Translation gives CASSVGWKTGGTEAFF.